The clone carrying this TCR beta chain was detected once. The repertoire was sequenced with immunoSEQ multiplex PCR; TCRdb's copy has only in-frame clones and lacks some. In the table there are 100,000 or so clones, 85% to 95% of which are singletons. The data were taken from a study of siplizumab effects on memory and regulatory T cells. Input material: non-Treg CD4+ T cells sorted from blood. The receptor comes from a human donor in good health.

The CDR3 region is CAWSVKATLEAFF. CDR3 DNA: TGTGCCTGGAGTGTCAAGGCCACTCTTGAAGCTTTCTTT. This chain connects TRBV30 to TRBJ1-1; D remains unclear. Germline CDR1 reads GTSNPN; CDR2 reads SVGIG (reference sequence). The CDR3 sequence is 13 residues long. The V gene lost 0 bases and the J gene lost 7 bases, with 12 bases spanning the gap.